One and the same sample provided the 23 T cell receptor beta chains below, sequenced in a study of T cells in Graves' hyperthyroidism and ophthalmopathy. TCR beta CDR3 regions were amplified from RNA transcripts. In the first-round RT-PCR of the TCR CDR3, the HTBI primer set was used. TCRdb re-analysed the multiplex PCR reads in MiXCR, keeping a single row per CDR3 protein. The sample records 600,000 to 800,000 distinct CDR3 sequences, about 35% being singletons. The sequencing sample was made of blood. Source of these receptors: a woman between 35 and 50 years old with Graves' hyperthyroidism.

This clonotype was picked up a small number of times. This sequence joins TRBV10-3 and TRBJ1-2; D gene uncertain. There are 14 residues in the CDR3. Germline CDR1 reads ENHRY; CDR2 reads SYGVKD. With 2 bases removed from V and 6 bases from J, the gap between germline ends came to 13 bases. The CDR3 here is CAISEGGELHGYTF. The CDR3 DNA reads as TGTGCCATCAGTGAGGGAGGAGAACTTCATGGCTACACCTTC.

The rearrangement uses TRBV2 and TRBJ2-7; 15 bases map to TRBD2. The germline gives CDR1 SNHLY, CDR2 FYNNEI. After removal of 4 bases from V and 5 bases from J, the junction contained 12 bases not matched to a gene. The CDR3 contains 18 residues. The CDR3 protein is CASSVIGTSGRRINEQYF. CDR3 DNA sequence: TGTGCCAGCAGTGTAATCGGGACTAGCGGGAGGAGGATAAACGAGCAGTACTTC. Full variable domain (outside the CDR3, taken from reference TRBV2 and TRBJ2-7): EPEVTQTPSHQVTQMGQEVILRCVPISNHLYFYWYRQILGQKVEFLVSFYNNEISEKSEIFDDQFSVERPDGSNFTLKIRSTKLEDSAMYFCASSVIGTSGRRINEQYFGPGTRLTVT.

This clonotype was seen repeatedly, ten times or more. This sequence joins TRBV7-9 and TRBJ2-5, with TRBD1 matching 8 bases. The CDR3 runs 16 residues. Germline CDR1 and CDR2: SEHNR and FQNEAQ (reference sequence). V shed 8 bases, J shed 2 bases, and the junction held 13 bases outside the gene matches. CDR3 DNA sequence: TGTGCCAGCTCCAGCGGCGGACAGGGTGGGCAAGAGACCCAGTACTTC. The encoded protein is CASSSGGQGGQETQYF.

The V call is TRBV20-1, the J call TRBJ1-1, with unresolved D. This CDR3 contains 15 residues. Germline V CDR1 and CDR2: DFQATT, SNEGSKA (reference sequence). Deletions cut 7 bases from V and 1 base from J, with 19 bases between. The CDR3 coding sequence is TGCAGTGTCTACTCCCCTCGTAAACCGAACACTGAAGCTTTCTTT. It translates to CSVYSPRKPNTEAFF.

V gene TRBV7-2 combines with J gene TRBJ2-5; D unresolved. This CDR3 contains 15 residues. With 3 bases removed from V and 2 bases from J, the gap between germline ends came to 13 bases. Germline-derived CDR1 and CDR2 are SGHTA and FQGNSA. CDR3 nucleotides: TGTGCCAGCAGCTTGACCGCAAACCTACAAGAGACCCAGTACTTC. Translated, it gives CASSLTANLQETQYF.

The gene calls are TRBV20-1 and TRBJ2-2; 9 nucleotides line up with TRBD2. The CDR3 is 13 amino acids. Looked up from germline, CDR1 is DFQATT and CDR2 is SNEGSKA (reference sequence). The CDR3, as DNA: TGCAGGCCCGTCGGGACTAGCAACGGGGAGCTGTTTTTT. It is translated as CRPVGTSNGELFF.

For the CDR3, the DNA is TGTGCTAGTGGTTTGGACGGCCCAACTAAGGAGACCCAGTACTTC. Translation gives CASGLDGPTKETQYF. The chain uses TRBV12-5 and TRBJ2-5; D is unresolved. Germline V gives CDR1 LGHNT, CDR2 FRNRAP. Trimming pared 1 base from V and 5 bases from J, leaving 14 bases between. The CDR3 is made up of 15 amino acids.

Only a few counts were recorded for this clonotype. The chain is built from TRBV6-5 and TRBJ2-6, with TRBD2 as a possible D gene (5 bases). Germline V CDR1 and CDR2: MNHEY, SVGAGI. Trimming left V 4 bases short and J 0 bases short, with 16 bases between. This CDR3 has 18 residues. CDR3 in amino acids: CASSLRARLVSGANVLTF. CDR3 in DNA: TGTGCCAGCAGTTTGCGGGCCCGGCTGGTCTCTGGGGCCAACGTCCTGACTTTC.

Turning to this clonotype: Since the CDR3 does not end with the conserved phenylalanine or tryptophan, this likely comes from a read error. It is unclear where the CDR3 begins or ends on the DNA, so no DNA is shown, and the CDR3 is as TCRdb lists it. The chain combines TRBV7-9 with TRBJ2-7; the table's D call, TRBD1, has no DNA check behind it. Per the germline V gene, CDR1 is SEHNR and CDR2 is FQNEAQ (reference sequence). Ends included, the CDR3 has 10 residues. CDR3 in amino acids: CASSMGQTVT.

This clonotype was recorded many times. V and J are TRBV25-1 and TRBJ1-2; TRBD1 matches 8 bases. Germline V CDR1 and CDR2: MGHDK, SYGVNS. Trimming removed 1 base from V and 6 bases from J; junction bases left unmatched: 7. CDR3 size: 15 residues. DNA of the CDR3: TGTGCCAGCAGTGAATCGTGGCAGGGGGCGGATGGCTACACCTTC. This sequence encodes CASSESWQGADGYTF.

This clonotype came up many times. The chain links TRBV7-2 to TRBJ2-7; possible D gene TRBD1, 5 bases. CDR1 is SGHTA and CDR2 is FQGNSA in the germline V gene. The CDR3 length is 15 residues. Trimming removed 1 base from V and 2 bases from J, with 12 bases in between. The CDR3 bases are TGTGCCAGCAGCTTAGACCCCGAACAGGCCTACGAGCAGTACTTC. It is translated as CASSLDPEQAYEQYF.

This clonotype has a count of ten or more. This sequence joins TRBV7-2 and TRBJ1-2; D is unresolved. V was trimmed by 0 bases and J by 3 bases, leaving 8 bases between them. The germline V gene encodes CDR1 SGHTA and CDR2 FQGNSA. The CDR3 runs 14 residues. CDR3 in amino acids: CASSLAPKDYGYTF. CDR3 coding DNA: TGTGCCAGCAGCTTAGCCCCAAAAGACTATGGCTACACCTTC.

Only a few counts were recorded for this clonotype. The chain is built from TRBV6-5 and TRBJ1-2, with no clear D. CDR3 length: 13 amino acids. CDR1 MNHEY and CDR2 SVGAGI come from the germline V gene. Trimming stripped 2 bases from V and 4 bases from J, with 8 bases between. The CDR3, as DNA: TGTGCCAGCAGTTACCGGGAAACCTATGGCTACACCTTC. It encodes CASSYRETYGYTF.

The sample holds many counts of this clonotype. The chain links TRBV7-2 to TRBJ1-5; D gene ambiguous. Germline V CDR1 and CDR2: SGHTA, FQGNSA. V was cut by 3 bases and J by 1 base, with 10 bases left in between. This CDR3 contains 15 residues. CDR3 sequence (DNA): TGTGCCAGCAGCTTGTCGGGATACAGCAATCAGCCCCAGCATTTT. Protein sequence: CASSLSGYSNQPQHF.

This clonotype occurred many times. The chain combines TRBV29-1 with TRBJ1-2; D is uncertain. The CDR3 spans 11 residues. CDR1 and CDR2 (germline): SQVTM, ANQGSEA. Trimming left V 4 bases short and J 4 bases short, with 7 bases between. As DNA, the CDR3 is TGCAGCGTTGGGTGGCTCTATGGCTACACCTTC. Translated: CSVGWLYGYTF. Full variable domain (missing parts from reference TRBV29-1 and TRBJ1-2): SAVISQKPSRDICQRGTSLTIQCQVDSQVTMMFWYRQQPGQSLTLIATANQGSEATYESGFVIDKFPISRPNLTFSTLTVSNMSPEDSSIYLCSVGWLYGYTFGSGTRLTVV.

This chain uses TRBV7-8 with TRBJ2-2, with TRBD2 identical over 11 bases. The ends lost 5 bases at V and 5 bases at J; junction bases unmatched: 16. The CDR3 sequence is 19 residues long. Looked up from germline, CDR1 is SGHVS and CDR2 is FQNEAQ. In DNA form, the CDR3 reads TGTGCCAGCAGCCCAGTAACCAGGAGGACTAGCGGGTGGACCGGGGAGCTGTTTTTT. It encodes CASSPVTRRTSGWTGELFF.

Concerning this clonotype: One end of the junction does not line up with germline, which may come from a read error. V gene TRBV7-3 combines with J gene TRBJ1-5, with D possibly matching TRBD1 (5 bases). The V gene's germline CDR1 is SGHTA and CDR2 FQGTGA. This CDR3 has 14 residues. As DNA, the CDR3 is TGCGCCAGCAGCCGTCAGGGTTCCCATCTGCCCCAGCATTTT. Residues: CASSRQGSHLPQHF.

This clonotype was picked up a small number of times. V and J are TRBV6-5 and TRBJ1-1; TRBD1 might be the D (6 bases). Germline V gene sequence: CDR1 MNHEY, CDR2 SVGAGI. The ends were cut back, 5 bases at V and 11 bases at J, with 15 bases in the middle. The CDR3 runs 12 residues. CDR3 sequence (DNA): TGTGCCAGCAGTGGTCACAGGGTGGGCGCTTTCTTT. Its translation is CASSGHRVGAFF.

Worth noting for this clonotype: With a much larger clone just one base away, this may be a read error. The chain recombines TRBV7-2 with TRBJ2-5; 8 nucleotides align to TRBD2. Losses at the gene ends were 4 bases for V and 2 bases for J; bases not matched to a gene: 3. CDR1 SGHTA and CDR2 FQGNSA come from the germline V gene. This CDR3 has 14 residues. The CDR3 nucleotides read TGTGCCAGCAGCTCCGGGGGGGAACAAGAGACCCAGTACTTC. Translated: CASSSGGEQETQYF.

This clonotype was seen a few times. V usage is TRBV6-2 or TRBV6-3 and J usage is TRBJ1-2; D unclear. The germline V gene has CDR1 MNHEY and CDR2 SVGEGT. The CDR3 is 13 amino acids. Trimming cost V 0 bases and J 6 bases, with 8 bases left between them. The CDR3 DNA sequence: TGTGCCAGCAGTTACTCGAGGCTAAATGGCTACACCTTC. It codes for CASSYSRLNGYTF.

This clonotype was counted at least ten times. The J gene is TRBJ1-1, the V gene TRBV7-2; D perhaps matches TRBD1 (6 bases). CDR3 length: 15 amino acids. Trimming removed 2 bases from V and 3 bases from J, with 13 bases in between. Germline CDR1 reads SGHTA; CDR2 reads FQGNSA. DNA for the CDR3: TGTGCCAGCAGCTTACGTCCCAAGGGGGACACTGAAGCTTTCTTT. This codes for CASSLRPKGDTEAFF.

This chain connects TRBV7-9 to TRBJ1-2, with TRBD1 matching 8 bases. V was clipped by 5 bases and J by 4 bases; unmatched bases: 6. The CDR3 contains 14 residues. Germline CDR1 and CDR2: SEHNR and FQNEAQ (reference sequence). The CDR3 loop is CASSQGQAAYGYTF. CDR3 DNA sequence: TGTGCCAGCAGCCAGGGACAGGCCGCCTATGGCTACACCTTC.

DNA for the CDR3: TGTGCCAGCAGCCTCGGACTAGCGGGAGGTTACCACGAGCAGTACTTC. Translating it yields CASSLGLAGGYHEQYF. This sequence joins TRBV7-2 and TRBJ2-7, with TRBD2 matching over 14 bases. Germline V gene data show CDR1 as SGHTA and CDR2 as FQGNSA. V trimming: 5 bases; J trimming: 5 bases; junction bases outside the gene matches: 8. The CDR3 has 16 amino acids.